The rows below give T cell receptor beta chains drawn from one sample of a study of blood T cell repertoires in COVID-19. Produced via immunoSEQ multiplex PCR; TCRdb's table is partial and in-frame only. This table has under 350,000 clones, 85% to 90% appearing once. Material for sequencing was peripheral blood. Source of these receptors: a young woman with COVID-19, enrolled during active disease. Both conserved end residues are part of each CDR3. D genes are given only for firm matches. The size of a clone is reported for some rows only, either as once, few or many, or as a class for expanded clones.

abundance	j_gene	d_gene	v_gene	CDR3aa	CDR3nt
NA	TRBJ2-1	TRBD2	TRBV2	CASSEGSGGRYNEQFF	TGTGCCAGCAGTGAAGGTTCGGGGGGTCGGTACAATGAGCAGTTCTTC
NA	TRBJ2-7	TRBD1	TRBV11-3	CASSDRGYYEQYF	TGTGCCAGCAGCGACAGGGGGTACTACGAGCAGTACTTC
NA	TRBJ2-3	NA	TRBV11-3	CASRAGEKADTQYF	TGTGCCAGCAGGGCTGGAGAAAAGGCAGATACGCAGTATTTT
once	TRBJ1-6	TRBD1	TRBV18	CASSPGTGNSPLHF	TGTGCCAGCTCACCCGGGACAGGAAATTCACCCCTCCACTTT
NA	TRBJ1-3	NA	TRBV6-2/TRBV6-3	CASSYGSSGNTIYF	TGTGCCAGCAGTTACGGGAGCTCTGGAAACACCATATATTTT
NA	TRBJ2-3	NA	TRBV9	CASSAPLGDTQYF	TGTGCCAGCAGCGCCCCCCTAGGAGATACGCAGTATTTT
NA	TRBJ1-1	NA	TRBV10-1	CASSGGPTEAFF	TGCGCCAGCAGTGGAGGGCCCACTGAAGCTTTCTTT
NA	TRBJ2-4	TRBD1	TRBV27	CASSQGQGRIQYF	TGTGCCAGCAGTCAAGGACAGGGCCGGATTCAGTACTTC
NA	TRBJ1-2	TRBD1	TRBV5-1	CASSQGQGASSDGYTF	TGCGCCAGCAGCCAAGGACAGGGGGCGAGTAGCGATGGCTACACCTTC
NA	TRBJ1-1	TRBD1	TRBV10-2	CASRSGQDTEAFF	TGCGCCAGCAGATCGGGACAGGACACTGAAGCTTTCTTT
NA	TRBJ2-7	NA	TRBV11-2	CASSASEVTYEQYF	TGTGCCAGCAGCGCAAGCGAGGTCACCTACGAGCAGTACTTC
NA	TRBJ1-2	NA	TRBV29-1	CSVEEGGGPIGGYTF	TGCAGCGTTGAAGAAGGTGGGGGCCCGATCGGTGGCTACACCTTC
once	TRBJ1-2	TRBD1	TRBV25-1	CASSEGGRGYTF	TGTGCCAGCAGTGAAGGGGGCAGGGGGTACACCTTC
NA	TRBJ2-3	TRBD2	TRBV11-2	CASSLDWLAGTRISTDTQYF	TGTGCCAGCAGCTTAGACTGGCTAGCGGGGACCCGAATTAGCACAGATACGCAGTATTTT
NA	TRBJ1-6	NA	TRBV5-1	CASARTANSPLHF	TGCGCCAGCGCCCGGACAGCTAATTCACCCCTCCACTTT
once	TRBJ1-6	NA	TRBV10-1	CASIANSPLHF	TGCGCCAGCATAGCGAATTCACCCCTCCACTTT
NA	TRBJ1-2	TRBD1	TRBV28	CASSSDRVGFYGYTF	TGTGCCAGCAGTTCGGACAGGGTTGGTTTTTATGGCTACACCTTC
NA	TRBJ1-3	NA	TRBV2	CASSEEPLSGNTIYF	TGTGCCAGCAGTGAAGAGCCCCTCTCTGGAAACACCATATATTTT
NA	TRBJ1-5	TRBD1	TRBV4-1	CASSGQVGNQPQHF	TGCGCCAGCAGCGGACAGGTGGGGAATCAGCCCCAGCATTTT
NA	TRBJ1-4	NA	TRBV7-9	CASSLVGGWEKLFF	TGTGCCAGCAGCTTAGTTGGAGGGTGGGAAAAACTGTTTTTT
NA	TRBJ1-6	TRBD1	TRBV3-1/TRBV3-2	CASSRAGTGLGSPLHF	TGTGCCAGCAGCCGAGCCGGGACAGGGTTGGGGTCACCCCTCCACTTT
NA	TRBJ2-7	NA	TRBV29-1	CSVGPSGSPPYEQYF	TGCAGCGTTGGCCCCTCCGGGAGCCCCCCCTACGAGCAGTACTTC
few	TRBJ1-1	TRBD1	TRBV7-9	CASSRTGQGTEAFF	TGTGCCAGCAGCCGGACAGGGCAGGGTACTGAAGCTTTCTTT
NA	TRBJ1-2	TRBD1	TRBV28	CASSLSWTGGANYGYTF	TGTGCCAGCAGTTTAAGTTGGACAGGGGGCGCTAACTATGGCTACACCTTC
NA	TRBJ1-1	TRBD1	TRBV5-1	CASSLVGRGRVEAFF	TGCGCCAGCAGCTTGGTCGGCAGGGGGCGTGTTGAAGCTTTCTTT
NA	TRBJ1-1	NA	TRBV6-2/TRBV6-3	CASSYLQPTSEAFF	TGTGCCAGCAGTTACTTACAGCCCACAAGTGAAGCTTTCTTT
NA	TRBJ1-6	NA	TRBV25-1	CASSRGRDSPLHF	TGTGCCAGCAGCCGGGGTAGGGATTCACCCCTCCACTTT
NA	TRBJ1-6	TRBD1	TRBV5-1	CASSLVGDSNSPLHF	TGCGCCAGCAGCTTGGTTGGGGACAGCAATTCACCCCTCCACTTT
NA	TRBJ2-1	NA	TRBV4-3	CASSQDLSGDEQFF	TGCGCCAGCAGCCAAGATCTGTCGGGGGATGAGCAGTTCTTC
NA	TRBJ2-7	TRBD2	TRBV30	CARTTSGGYEQYF	TGTGCCCGAACTACTAGCGGGGGCTACGAGCAGTACTTC
NA	TRBJ1-3	NA	TRBV7-8	CASSLADRYSGNTIYF	TGTGCCAGCAGCCTCGCCGACAGATACTCTGGAAACACCATATATTTT
NA	TRBJ1-6	NA	TRBV28	CASSLAGVRSPLHF	TGTGCCAGCAGTTTAGCGGGGGTCCGTTCACCCCTCCACTTT
NA	TRBJ1-6	NA	TRBV5-1	CASRAFVGGCSPLHF	TGCGCCAGCAGAGCTTTCGTGGGGGGATGTTCACCCCTCCACTTT
once	TRBJ1-1	TRBD1	TRBV28	CASSYNRGRTEAFF	TGTGCCAGCAGTTACAACAGGGGACGGACTGAAGCTTTCTTT
NA	TRBJ2-7	NA	TRBV30	CAWSPSYEQYF	TGTGCCTGGAGTCCATCCTACGAGCAGTACTTC
NA	TRBJ2-1	TRBD2	TRBV2	CASSEQRGAYEQFF	TGTGCCAGCAGTGAACAGCGGGGGGCCTATGAGCAGTTCTTC
NA	TRBJ2-5	NA	TRBV5-4	CASSLSAVLALQETQYF	TGTGCCAGCAGCTTGTCCGCAGTCCTGGCTTTACAAGAGACCCAGTACTTC
once	TRBJ1-2	NA	TRBV6-5	CASSYDSYGYTF	TGTGCCAGCAGTTACGACAGCTATGGCTACACCTTC
NA	TRBJ1-5	NA	TRBV3-1/TRBV3-2	CASSQDGGGNQPQHF	TGTGCCAGCAGCCAAGATGGAGGGGGCAATCAGCCCCAGCATTTT
NA	TRBJ1-5	NA	TRBV28	CASIRGGGNQPQHF	TGTGCCAGCATAAGGGGCGGGGGCAATCAGCCCCAGCATTTT